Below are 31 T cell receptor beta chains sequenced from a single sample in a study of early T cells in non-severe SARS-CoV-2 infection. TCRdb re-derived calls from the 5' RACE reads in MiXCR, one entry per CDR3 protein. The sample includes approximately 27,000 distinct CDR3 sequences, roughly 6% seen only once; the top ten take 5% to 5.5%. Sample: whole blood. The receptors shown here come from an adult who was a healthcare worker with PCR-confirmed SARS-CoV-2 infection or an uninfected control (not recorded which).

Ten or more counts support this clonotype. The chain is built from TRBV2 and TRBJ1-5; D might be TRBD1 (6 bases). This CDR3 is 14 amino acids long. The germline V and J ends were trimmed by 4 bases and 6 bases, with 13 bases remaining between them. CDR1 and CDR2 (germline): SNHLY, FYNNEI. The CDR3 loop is CASSGRQGSQPQHF. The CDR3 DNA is TGTGCCAGCAGTGGCAGGCAGGGGTCTCAGCCCCAGCATTTT.

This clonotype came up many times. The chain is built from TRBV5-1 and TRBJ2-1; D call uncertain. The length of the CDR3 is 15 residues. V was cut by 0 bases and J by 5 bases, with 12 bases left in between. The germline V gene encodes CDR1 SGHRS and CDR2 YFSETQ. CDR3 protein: CASSLELAVDNEQFF. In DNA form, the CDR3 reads TGCGCCAGCAGCTTGGAATTAGCAGTTGACAATGAGCAGTTCTTC.

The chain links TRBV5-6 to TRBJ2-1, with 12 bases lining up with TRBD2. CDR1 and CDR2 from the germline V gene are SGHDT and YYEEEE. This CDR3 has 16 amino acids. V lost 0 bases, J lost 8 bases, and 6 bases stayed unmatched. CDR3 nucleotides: TGTGCCAGCAGCTTGGTAGCTAGCGGGAGGGGCTATGAGCAGTTCTTC. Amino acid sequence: CASSLVASGRGYEQFF.

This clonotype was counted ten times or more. The CDR3 DNA reads TGTGCCAGCAGCTTAGGGACAGCGAACACTGAAGCTTTCTTT. The encoded protein is CASSLGTANTEAFF. The chain uses TRBV7-6 and TRBJ1-1; D might be TRBD1 (6 bases). Germline-derived CDR1 and CDR2 are SGHVS and FNYEAQ. V lost 1 base and J 1 base, leaving 7 bases between the germline ends. The CDR3 consists of 14 residues. Supplemented by reference TRBV7-6 and TRBJ1-1, the full variable domain reads GAGVSQSPRYKVTKRGQDVALRCDPISGHVSLYWYRQALGQGPEFLTYFNYEAQQDKSGLPNDRFSAERPEGSISTLTIQRTEQRDSAMYRCASSLGTANTEAFFGQGTRLTVV.

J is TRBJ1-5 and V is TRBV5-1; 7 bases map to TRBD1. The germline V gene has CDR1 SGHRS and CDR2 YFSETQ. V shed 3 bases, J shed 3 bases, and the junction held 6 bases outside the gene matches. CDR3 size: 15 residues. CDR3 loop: CASSSEGQPNQPQHF. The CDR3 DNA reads TGCGCCAGCAGCTCGGAGGGACAGCCCAATCAGCCCCAGCATTTT.

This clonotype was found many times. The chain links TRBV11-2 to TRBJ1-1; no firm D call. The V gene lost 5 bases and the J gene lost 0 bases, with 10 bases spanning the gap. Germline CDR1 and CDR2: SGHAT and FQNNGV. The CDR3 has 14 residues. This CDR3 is CASSPPWLNTEAFF. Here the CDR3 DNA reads TGTGCCAGCAGCCCCCCCTGGCTGAACACTGAAGCTTTCTTT.

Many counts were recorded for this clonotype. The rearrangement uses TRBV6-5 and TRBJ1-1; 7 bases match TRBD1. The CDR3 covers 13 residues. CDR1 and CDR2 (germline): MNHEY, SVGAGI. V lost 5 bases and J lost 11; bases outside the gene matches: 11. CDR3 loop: CASSATLQGRAFF. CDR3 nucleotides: TGTGCCAGCAGTGCCACCTTACAGGGGCGGGCTTTCTTT.

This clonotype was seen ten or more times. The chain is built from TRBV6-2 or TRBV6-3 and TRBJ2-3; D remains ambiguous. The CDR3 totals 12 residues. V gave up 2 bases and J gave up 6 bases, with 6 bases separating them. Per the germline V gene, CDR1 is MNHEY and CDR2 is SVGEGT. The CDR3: CASSYVGDTQYF. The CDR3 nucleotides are TGTGCCAGCAGTTACGTTGGGGATACGCAGTATTTT.

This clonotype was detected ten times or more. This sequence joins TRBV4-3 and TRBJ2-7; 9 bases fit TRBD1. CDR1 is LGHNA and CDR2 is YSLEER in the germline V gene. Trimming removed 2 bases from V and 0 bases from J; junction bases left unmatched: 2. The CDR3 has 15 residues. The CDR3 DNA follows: TGCGCCAGCAGCCAAAACAGGGGGCCCTCCTACGAGCAGTACTTC. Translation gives CASSQNRGPSYEQYF.

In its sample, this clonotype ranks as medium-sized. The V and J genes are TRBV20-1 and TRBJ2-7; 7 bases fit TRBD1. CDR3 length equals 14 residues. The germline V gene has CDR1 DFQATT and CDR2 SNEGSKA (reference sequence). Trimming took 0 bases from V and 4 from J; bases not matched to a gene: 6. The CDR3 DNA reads TGCAGTGCTAGAGATTCCGGGACAGTTTACGAGCAGTACTTC. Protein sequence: CSARDSGTVYEQYF.

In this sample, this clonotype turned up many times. For the CDR3, the DNA is TGTGCCAGCAGTTCCCTGGCGGGAGGGTACTACGAGCAGTACTTC. Protein product: CASSSLAGGYYEQYF. This chain joins TRBV6-6 and TRBJ2-7, with 9 nucleotides matching TRBD2. This CDR3 contains 15 residues. With 4 bases clipped from V and 3 bases from J, the junction kept 7 bases outside the gene matches. Looked up from germline, CDR1 is MNHNY and CDR2 is SVGAGI (reference sequence).

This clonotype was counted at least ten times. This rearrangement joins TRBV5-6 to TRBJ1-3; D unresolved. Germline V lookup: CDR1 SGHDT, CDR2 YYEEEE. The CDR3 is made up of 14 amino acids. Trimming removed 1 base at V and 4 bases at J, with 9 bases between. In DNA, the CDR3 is TGTGCCAGCAGCTTGAGCGTGAAAGGAAACACCATATATTTT. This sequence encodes CASSLSVKGNTIYF. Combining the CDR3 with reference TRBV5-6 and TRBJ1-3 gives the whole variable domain DAGVTQSPTHLIKTRGQQVTLRCSPKSGHDTVSWYQQALGQGPQFIFQYYEEEERQRGNFPDRFSGHQFPNYSSELNVNALLLGDSALYLCASSLSVKGNTIYFGEGSWLTVV.

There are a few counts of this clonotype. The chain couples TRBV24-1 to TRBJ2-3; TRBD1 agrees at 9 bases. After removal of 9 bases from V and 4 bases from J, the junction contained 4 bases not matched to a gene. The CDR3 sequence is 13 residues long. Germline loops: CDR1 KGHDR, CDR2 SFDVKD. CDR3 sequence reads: CATGQGLADTQYF. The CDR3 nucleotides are TGTGCCACCGGACAGGGGCTGGCAGATACGCAGTATTTT.

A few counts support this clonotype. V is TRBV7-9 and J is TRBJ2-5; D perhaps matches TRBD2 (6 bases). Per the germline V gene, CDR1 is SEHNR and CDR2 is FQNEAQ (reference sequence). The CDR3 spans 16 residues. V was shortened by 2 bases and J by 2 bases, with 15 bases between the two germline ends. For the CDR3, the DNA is TGTGCCAGCAGCTTAAGATTAGGCGGGACTCAAGAGACCCAGTACTTC. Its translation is CASSLRLGGTQETQYF.

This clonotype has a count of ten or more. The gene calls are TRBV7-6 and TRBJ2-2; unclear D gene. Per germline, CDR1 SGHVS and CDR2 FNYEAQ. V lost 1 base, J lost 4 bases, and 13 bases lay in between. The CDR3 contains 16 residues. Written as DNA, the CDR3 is TGTGCCAGCAGCTTAGTACCGGCGGCCCTCACCGGGGAGCTGTTTTTT. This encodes CASSLVPAALTGELFF.

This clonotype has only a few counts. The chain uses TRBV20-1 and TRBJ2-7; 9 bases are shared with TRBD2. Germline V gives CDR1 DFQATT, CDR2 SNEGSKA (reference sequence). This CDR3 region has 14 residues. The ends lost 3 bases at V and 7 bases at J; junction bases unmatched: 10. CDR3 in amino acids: CSASSGSRGGEQYF. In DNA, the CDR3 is TGCAGTGCTAGTAGCGGGAGCCGGGGAGGGGAGCAGTACTTC.

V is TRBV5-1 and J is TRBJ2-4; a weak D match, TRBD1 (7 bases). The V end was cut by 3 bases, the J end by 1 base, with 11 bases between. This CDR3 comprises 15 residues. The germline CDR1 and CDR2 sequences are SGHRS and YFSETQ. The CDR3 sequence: CASSWGDSAKNIQYF. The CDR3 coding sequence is TGCGCCAGCAGCTGGGGGGACAGCGCCAAAAACATTCAGTACTTC.

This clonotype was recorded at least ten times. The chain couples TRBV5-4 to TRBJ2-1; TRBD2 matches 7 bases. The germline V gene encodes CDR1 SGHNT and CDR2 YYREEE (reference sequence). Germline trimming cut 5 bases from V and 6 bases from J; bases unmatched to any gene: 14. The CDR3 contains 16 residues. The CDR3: CASRGRAGEVSNEQFF. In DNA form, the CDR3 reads TGTGCCAGCAGGGGTCGGGCGGGGGAGGTTTCCAATGAGCAGTTCTTC.

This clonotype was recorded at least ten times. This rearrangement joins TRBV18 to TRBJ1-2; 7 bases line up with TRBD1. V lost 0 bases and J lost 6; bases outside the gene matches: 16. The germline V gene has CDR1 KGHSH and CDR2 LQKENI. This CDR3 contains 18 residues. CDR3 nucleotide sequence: TGTGCCAGCTCACCACCGAGAGACAGGGTGGGCCGCGGGGATGGCTACACCTTC. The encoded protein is CASSPPRDRVGRGDGYTF. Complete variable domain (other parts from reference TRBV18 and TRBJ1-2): NAGVMQNPRHLVRRRGQEARLRCSPMKGHSHVYWYRQLPEEGLKFMVYLQKENIIDESGMPKERFSAEFPKEGPSILRIQQVVRGDSAAYFCASSPPRDRVGRGDGYTFGSGTRLTVV.

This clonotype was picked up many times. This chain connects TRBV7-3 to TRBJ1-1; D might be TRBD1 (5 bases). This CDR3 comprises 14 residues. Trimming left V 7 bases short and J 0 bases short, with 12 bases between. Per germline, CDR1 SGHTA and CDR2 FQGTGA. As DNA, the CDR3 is TGTGCCAGCAAGGGCAGGGTCTTGAACACTGAAGCTTTCTTT. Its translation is CASKGRVLNTEAFF.

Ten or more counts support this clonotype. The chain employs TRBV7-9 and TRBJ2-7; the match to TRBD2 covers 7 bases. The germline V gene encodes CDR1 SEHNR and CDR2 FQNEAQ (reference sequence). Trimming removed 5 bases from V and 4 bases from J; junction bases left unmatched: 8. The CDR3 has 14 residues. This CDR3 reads CASSPRGDRYEQYF. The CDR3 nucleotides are TGTGCCAGCAGCCCCCGGGGGGATAGGTACGAGCAGTACTTC.

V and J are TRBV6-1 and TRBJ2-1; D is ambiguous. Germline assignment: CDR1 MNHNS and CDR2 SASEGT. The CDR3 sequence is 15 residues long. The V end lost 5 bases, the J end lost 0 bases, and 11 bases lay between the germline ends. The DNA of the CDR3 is TGTGCCAGCAGTTACGAACAGTCCTCCTACAATGAGCAGTTCTTC. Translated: CASSYEQSSYNEQFF.

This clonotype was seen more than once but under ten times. The CDR3, as DNA: TGTGCCAGCAGCCGCAACCTAGAAGCTAACTATGGCTACACCTTC. This gives the protein CASSRNLEANYGYTF. The chain has TRBV3-1 and TRBJ1-2; D not resolved. With 4 bases removed from V and 0 bases from J, the gap between germline ends came to 12 bases. In germline, CDR1 is LGHDT, CDR2 YNNKEL (reference sequence). This CDR3 is built from 15 residues.

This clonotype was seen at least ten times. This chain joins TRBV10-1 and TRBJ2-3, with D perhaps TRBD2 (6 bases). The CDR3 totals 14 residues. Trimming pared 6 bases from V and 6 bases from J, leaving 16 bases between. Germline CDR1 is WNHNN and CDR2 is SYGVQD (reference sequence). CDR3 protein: CASREGTLGDTQYF. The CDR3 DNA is TGCGCCAGCAGGGAGGGGACTCTCGGGGATACGCAGTATTTT.

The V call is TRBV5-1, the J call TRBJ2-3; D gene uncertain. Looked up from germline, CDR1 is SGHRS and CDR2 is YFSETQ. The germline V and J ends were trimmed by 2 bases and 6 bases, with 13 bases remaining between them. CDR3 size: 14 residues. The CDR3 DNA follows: TGCGCCAGCAGCTTAACACTCCTGAGCGATACGCAGTATTTT. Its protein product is CASSLTLLSDTQYF.

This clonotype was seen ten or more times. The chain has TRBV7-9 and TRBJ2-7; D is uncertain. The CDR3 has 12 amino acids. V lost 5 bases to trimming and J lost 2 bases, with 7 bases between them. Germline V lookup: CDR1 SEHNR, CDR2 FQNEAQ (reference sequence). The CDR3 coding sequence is TGTGCCAGCAGCAAAACGCCCTACGAGCAGTACTTC. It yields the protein CASSKTPYEQYF.

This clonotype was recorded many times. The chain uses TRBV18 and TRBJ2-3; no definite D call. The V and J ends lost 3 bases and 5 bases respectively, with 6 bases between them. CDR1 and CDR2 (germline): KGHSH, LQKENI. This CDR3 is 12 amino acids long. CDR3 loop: CASSPPGDTQYF. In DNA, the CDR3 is TGTGCCAGCTCACCCCCGGGAGATACGCAGTATTTT.

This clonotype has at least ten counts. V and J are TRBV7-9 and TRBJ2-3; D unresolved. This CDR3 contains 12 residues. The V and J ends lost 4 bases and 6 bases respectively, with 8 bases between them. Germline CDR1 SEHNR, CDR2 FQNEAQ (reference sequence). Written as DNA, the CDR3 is TGTGCCAGCAGCTCGTTGGCGGATACGCAGTATTTT. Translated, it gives CASSSLADTQYF.

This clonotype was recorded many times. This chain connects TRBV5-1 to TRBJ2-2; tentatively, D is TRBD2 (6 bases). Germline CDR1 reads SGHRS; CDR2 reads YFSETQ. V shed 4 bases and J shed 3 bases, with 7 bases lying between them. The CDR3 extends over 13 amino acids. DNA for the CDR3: TGCGCCAGCAGCCGGGGGTACACCGGGGAGCTGTTTTTT. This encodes CASSRGYTGELFF.

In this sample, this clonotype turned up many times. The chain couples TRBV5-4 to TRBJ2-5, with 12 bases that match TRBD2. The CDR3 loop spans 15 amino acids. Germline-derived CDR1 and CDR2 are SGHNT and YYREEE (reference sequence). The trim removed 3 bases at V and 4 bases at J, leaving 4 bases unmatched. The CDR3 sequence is CASSSTSGSPETQYF. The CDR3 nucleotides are TGTGCCAGCAGCTCGACTAGCGGGAGTCCAGAGACCCAGTACTTC. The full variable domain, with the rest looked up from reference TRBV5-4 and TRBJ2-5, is ETGVTQSPTHLIKTRGQQVTLRCSSQSGHNTVSWYQQALGQGPQFIFQYYREEENGRGNFPPRFSGLQFPNYSSELNVNALELDDSALYLCASSSTSGSPETQYFGPGTRLLVL.

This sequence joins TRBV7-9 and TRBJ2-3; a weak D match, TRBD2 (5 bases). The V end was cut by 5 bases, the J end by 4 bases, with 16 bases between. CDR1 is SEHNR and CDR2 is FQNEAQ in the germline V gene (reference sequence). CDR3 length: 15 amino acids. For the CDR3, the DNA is TGTGCCAGCAGCCCCCCTTTGGGAGATCCAGATACGCAGTATTTT. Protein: CASSPPLGDPDTQYF.